This TCR beta chain came from a study of cytomegalovirus exposure and HLA in healthy donors. About the study: As released early, the data held 85 million to 95 million unique TCRs from HLA-typed donors.

Findings and caveats of the study: CMV serostatus was the only immune exposure information that was available. Sequencing likely caused a cluster of highly shared sequence variants.

This PCR relied on a set of 60 Vbeta primers and 13 Jbeta primers. The table came from immunoSEQ multiplex PCR; TCRdb's copy has only in-frame clones and leaves some out. The sample lists 100,000 to 150,000 clones, 75% to 90% occurring once. This CDR3 contains 13 residues. Germline CDR1 is GTSNPN and CDR2 is SVGIG (reference sequence). With V trimmed by 5 bases and J by 2 bases, 3 bases remained unmatched. All the people who gave samples were healthy bone marrow donors. In regard to this clone: Its antigen is still unknown.

The specimen sequenced was PBMCs. This sequence originates from a man aged 35-49 years in good health and CMV-seronegative. The chain is built from TRBV30 and TRBJ1-5; 7 nucleotides line up with TRBD1. CDR3 in amino acids: CAWHTGGNQPQHF. The CDR3 DNA sequence: TGTGCCTGGCACACAGGGGGCAATCAGCCCCAGCATTTT.